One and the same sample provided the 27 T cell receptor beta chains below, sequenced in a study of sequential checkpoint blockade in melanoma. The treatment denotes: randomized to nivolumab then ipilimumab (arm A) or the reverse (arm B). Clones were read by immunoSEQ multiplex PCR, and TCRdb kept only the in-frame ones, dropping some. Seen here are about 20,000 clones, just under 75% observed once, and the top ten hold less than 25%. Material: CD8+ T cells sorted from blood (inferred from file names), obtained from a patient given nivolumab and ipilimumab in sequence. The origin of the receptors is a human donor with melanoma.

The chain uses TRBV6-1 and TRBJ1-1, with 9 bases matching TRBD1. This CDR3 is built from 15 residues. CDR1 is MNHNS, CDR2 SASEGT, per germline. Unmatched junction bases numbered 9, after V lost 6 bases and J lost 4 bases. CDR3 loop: CASSIGTGQPTEAFF. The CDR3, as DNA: TGTGCCAGCAGCATAGGGACAGGGCAGCCCACTGAAGCTTTCTTT.

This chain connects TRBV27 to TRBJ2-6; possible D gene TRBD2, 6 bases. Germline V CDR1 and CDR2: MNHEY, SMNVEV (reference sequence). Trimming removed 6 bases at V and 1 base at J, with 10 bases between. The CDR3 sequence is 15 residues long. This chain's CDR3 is CASSHGTSGANVLTF. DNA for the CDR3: TGTGCCAGCAGCCACGGGACTTCTGGGGCCAACGTCCTGACTTTC.

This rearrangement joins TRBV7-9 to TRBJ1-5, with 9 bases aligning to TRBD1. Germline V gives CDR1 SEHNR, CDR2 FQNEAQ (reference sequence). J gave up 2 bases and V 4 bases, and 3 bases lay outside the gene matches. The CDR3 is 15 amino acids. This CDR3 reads CASSSGQGRNQPQHF. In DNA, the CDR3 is TGTGCCAGCAGCTCCGGACAGGGGCGCAATCAGCCCCAGCATTTT.

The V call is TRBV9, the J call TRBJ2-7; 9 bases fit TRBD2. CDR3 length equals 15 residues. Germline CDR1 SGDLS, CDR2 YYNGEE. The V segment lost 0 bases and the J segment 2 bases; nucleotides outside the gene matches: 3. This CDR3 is CASSVGGGGAYEQYF. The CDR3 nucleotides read TGTGCCAGCAGCGTAGGTGGCGGGGGGGCCTACGAGCAGTACTTC.

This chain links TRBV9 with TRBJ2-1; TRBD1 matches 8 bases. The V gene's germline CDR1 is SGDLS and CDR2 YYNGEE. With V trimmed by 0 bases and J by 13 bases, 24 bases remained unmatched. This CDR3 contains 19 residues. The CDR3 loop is CASSVATWDRLGSPSPQFF. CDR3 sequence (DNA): TGTGCCAGCAGCGTAGCTACCTGGGACAGGCTCGGGTCTCCGTCCCCCCAGTTCTTC. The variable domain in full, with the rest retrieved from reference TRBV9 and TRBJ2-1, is DSGVTQTPKHLITATGQRVTLRCSPRSGDLSVYWYQQSLDQGLQFLIQYYNGEERAKGNILERFSAQQFPDLHSELNLSSLELGDSALYFCASSVATWDRLGSPSPQFFGPGTRLTVL.

CDR3 DNA sequence: TGTGCCAGTAGTCCCTCGCGACGGGGGTTGGCTGAAGCTTTCTTT. It yields the protein CASSPSRRGLAEAFF. This chain uses TRBV19 with TRBJ1-1, with a tentative D call TRBD1 (5 bases). CDR1 is LNHDA, CDR2 SQIVND, per germline (reference sequence). Trimming left V 5 bases short and J 6 bases short, with 19 bases between. The CDR3 is 15 residues long.

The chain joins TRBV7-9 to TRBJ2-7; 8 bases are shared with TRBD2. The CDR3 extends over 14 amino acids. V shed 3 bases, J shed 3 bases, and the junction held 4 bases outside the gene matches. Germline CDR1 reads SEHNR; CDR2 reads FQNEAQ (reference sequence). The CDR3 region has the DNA TGTGCCAGCAGCTTGGGACTAGAACTCTACGAGCAGTACTTC. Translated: CASSLGLELYEQYF.

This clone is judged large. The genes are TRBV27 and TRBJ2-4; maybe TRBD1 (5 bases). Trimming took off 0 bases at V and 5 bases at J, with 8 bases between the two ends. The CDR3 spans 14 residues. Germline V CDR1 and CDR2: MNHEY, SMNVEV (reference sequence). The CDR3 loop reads CASSLSGAENIQYF. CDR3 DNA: TGTGCCAGCAGTTTATCAGGGGCAGAAAACATTCAGTACTTC.

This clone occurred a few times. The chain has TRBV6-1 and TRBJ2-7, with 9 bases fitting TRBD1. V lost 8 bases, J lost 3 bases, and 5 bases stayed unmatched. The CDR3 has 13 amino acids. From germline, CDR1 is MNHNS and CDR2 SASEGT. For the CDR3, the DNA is TGTGCCAGCGGAACGGACAGGGGCTACGAGCAGTACTTC. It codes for CASGTDRGYEQYF.

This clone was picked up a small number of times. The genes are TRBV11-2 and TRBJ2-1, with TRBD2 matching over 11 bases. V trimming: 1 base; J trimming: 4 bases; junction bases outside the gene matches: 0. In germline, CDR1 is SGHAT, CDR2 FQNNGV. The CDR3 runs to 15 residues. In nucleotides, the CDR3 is TGTGCCAGCAGCTTAGTAGCGGGGGGGTACAATGAGCAGTTCTTC. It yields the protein CASSLVAGGYNEQFF.

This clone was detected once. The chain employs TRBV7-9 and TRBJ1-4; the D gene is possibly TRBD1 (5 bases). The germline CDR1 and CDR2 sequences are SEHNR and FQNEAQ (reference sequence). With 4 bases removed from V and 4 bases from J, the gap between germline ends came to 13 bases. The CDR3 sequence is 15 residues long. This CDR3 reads CASSSSSRVNEKLFF. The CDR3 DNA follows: TGTGCCAGCAGCTCCTCTTCCAGGGTTAATGAAAAACTGTTTTTT.

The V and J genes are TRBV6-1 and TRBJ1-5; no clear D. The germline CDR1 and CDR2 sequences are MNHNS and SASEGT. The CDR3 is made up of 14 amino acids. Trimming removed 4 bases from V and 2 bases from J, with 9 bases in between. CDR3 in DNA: TGTGCCAGCAGTGTTTTCGGGGGCAATCAGCCCCAGCATTTT. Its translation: CASSVFGGNQPQHF.

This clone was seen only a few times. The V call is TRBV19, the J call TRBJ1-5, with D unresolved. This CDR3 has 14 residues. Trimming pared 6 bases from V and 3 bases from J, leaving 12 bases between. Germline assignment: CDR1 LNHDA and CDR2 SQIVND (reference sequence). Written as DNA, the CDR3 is TGTGCCAGTAGACCGGGTTCCTTCAATCAGCCCCAGCATTTT. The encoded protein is CASRPGSFNQPQHF.

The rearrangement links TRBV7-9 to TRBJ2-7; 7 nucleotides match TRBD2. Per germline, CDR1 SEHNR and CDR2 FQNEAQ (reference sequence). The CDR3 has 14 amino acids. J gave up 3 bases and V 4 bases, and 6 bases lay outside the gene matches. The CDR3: CASSSPGEGYEQYF. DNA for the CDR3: TGTGCCAGCAGCTCCCCCGGGGAGGGCTACGAGCAGTACTTC.

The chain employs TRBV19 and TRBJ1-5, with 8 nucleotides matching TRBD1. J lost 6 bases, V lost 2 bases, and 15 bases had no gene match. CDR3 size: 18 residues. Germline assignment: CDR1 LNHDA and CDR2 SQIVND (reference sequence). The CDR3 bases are TGTGCCAGTAGTATACTGGGGACAGGAAGCAACCCACCTCAGCCCCAGCATTTT. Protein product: CASSILGTGSNPPQPQHF.

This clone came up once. The CDR3 region is CASNGIKAGLEAFF. DNA of the CDR3: TGTGCCAGCAACGGCATCAAGGCGGGGTTAGAAGCTTTCTTT. This sequence joins TRBV6-5 and TRBJ1-1; D unresolved. Trimming cost V 7 bases and J 8 bases, with 20 bases left between them. The CDR3 extends over 14 amino acids. Germline V lookup: CDR1 MNHEY, CDR2 SVGAGI.

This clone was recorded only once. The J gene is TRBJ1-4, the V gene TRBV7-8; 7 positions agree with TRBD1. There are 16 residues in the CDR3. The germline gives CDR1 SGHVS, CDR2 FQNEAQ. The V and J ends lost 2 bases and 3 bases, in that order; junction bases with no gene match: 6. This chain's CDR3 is CASSLPTGTANEKLFF. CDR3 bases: TGTGCCAGCAGCTTACCTACCGGGACAGCTAATGAAAAACTGTTTTTT.

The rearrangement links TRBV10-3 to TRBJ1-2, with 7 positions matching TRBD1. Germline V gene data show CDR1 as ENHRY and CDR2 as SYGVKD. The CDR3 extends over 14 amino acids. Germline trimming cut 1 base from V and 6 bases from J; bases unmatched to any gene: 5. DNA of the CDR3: TGTGCCATCAGTGAGTACGACAGGGAGCATGGCTACACCTTC. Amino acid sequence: CAISEYDREHGYTF.

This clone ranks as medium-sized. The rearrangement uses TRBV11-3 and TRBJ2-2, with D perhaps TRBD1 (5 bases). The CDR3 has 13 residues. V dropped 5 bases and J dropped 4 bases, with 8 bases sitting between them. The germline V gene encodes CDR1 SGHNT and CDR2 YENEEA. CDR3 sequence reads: CASSRGFTGELFF. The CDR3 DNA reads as TGTGCCAGCAGCAGGGGCTTCACCGGGGAGCTGTTTTTT.

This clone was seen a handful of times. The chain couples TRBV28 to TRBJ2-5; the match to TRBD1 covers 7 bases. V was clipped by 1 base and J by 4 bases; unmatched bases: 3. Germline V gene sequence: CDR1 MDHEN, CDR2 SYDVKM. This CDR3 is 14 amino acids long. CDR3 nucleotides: TGTGCCAGCAGTTTATATAGGGGGCCAGAGACCCAGTACTTC. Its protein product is CASSLYRGPETQYF.

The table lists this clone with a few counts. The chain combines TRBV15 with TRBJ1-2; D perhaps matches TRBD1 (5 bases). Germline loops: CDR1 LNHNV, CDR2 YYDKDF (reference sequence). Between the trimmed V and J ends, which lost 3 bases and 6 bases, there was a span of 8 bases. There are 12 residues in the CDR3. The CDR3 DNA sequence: TGTGCCACCAGCAGCGGGGGGGATGGCTACACCTTC. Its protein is CATSSGGDGYTF.

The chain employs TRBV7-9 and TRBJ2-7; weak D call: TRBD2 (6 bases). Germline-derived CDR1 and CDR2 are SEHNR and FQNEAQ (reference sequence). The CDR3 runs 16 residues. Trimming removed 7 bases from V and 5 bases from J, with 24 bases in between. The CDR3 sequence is CASTESTAPGDHEQYF. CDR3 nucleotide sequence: TGTGCCAGCACCGAAAGTACAGCTCCGGGGGACCACGAGCAGTACTTC.

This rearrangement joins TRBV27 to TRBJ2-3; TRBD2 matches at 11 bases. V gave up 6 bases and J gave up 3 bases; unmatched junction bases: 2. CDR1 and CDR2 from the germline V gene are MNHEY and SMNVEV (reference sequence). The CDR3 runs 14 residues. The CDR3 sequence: CASSLAGGTDTQYF. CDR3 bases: TGTGCCAGCAGCTTAGCGGGAGGGACAGATACGCAGTATTTT.

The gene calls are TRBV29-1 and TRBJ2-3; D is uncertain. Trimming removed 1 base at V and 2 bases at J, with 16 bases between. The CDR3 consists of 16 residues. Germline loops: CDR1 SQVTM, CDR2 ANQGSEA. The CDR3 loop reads CSVEGYLGGITDTQYF. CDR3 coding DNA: TGCAGCGTTGAAGGTTATCTCGGCGGAATCACAGATACGCAGTATTTT.

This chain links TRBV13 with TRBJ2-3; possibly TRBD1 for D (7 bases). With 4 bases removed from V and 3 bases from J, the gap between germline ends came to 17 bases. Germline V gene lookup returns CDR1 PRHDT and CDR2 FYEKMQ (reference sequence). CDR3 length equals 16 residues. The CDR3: CASSSRWAGGTDTQYF. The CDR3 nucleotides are TGTGCCAGCAGCTCCCGGTGGGCAGGGGGGACAGATACGCAGTATTTT.

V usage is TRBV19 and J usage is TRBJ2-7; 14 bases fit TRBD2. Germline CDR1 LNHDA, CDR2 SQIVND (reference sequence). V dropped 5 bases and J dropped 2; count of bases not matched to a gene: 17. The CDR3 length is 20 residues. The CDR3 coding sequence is TGTGCCAGTAGTCCCCCCGCCGGACTAGCGGGAGGCCCGGGACCCTACGAGCAGTACTTC. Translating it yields CASSPPAGLAGGPGPYEQYF.

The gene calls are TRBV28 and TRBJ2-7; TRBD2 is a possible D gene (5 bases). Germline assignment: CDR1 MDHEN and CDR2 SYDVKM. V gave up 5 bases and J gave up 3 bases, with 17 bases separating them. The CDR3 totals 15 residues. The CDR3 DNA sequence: TGTGCCAGCAGTCCGAGGGCAGCTTCCAGCTACGAGCAGTACTTC. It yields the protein CASSPRAASSYEQYF.